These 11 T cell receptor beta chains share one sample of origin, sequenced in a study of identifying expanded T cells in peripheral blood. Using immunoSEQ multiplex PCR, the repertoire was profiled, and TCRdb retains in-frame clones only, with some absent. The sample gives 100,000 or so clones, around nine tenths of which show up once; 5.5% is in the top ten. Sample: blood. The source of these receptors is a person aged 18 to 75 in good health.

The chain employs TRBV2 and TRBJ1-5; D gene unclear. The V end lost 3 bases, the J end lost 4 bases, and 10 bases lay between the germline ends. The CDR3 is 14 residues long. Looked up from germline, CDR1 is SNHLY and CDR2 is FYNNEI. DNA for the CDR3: TGTGCCAGCAGTGACAGCCATGGTAATCAGCCCCAGCATTTT. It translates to CASSDSHGNQPQHF. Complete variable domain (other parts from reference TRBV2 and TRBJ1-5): EPEVTQTPSHQVTQMGQEVILRCVPISNHLYFYWYRQILGQKVEFLVSFYNNEISEKSEIFDDQFSVERPDGSNFTLKIRSTKLEDSAMYFCASSDSHGNQPQHFGDGTRLSIL.

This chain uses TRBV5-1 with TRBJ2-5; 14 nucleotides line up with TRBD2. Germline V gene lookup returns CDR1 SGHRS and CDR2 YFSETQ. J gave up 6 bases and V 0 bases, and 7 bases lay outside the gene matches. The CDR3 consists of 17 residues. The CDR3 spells CASSLAGTSGGLKTQYF. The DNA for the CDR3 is TGCGCCAGCAGCTTGGCAGGGACTAGCGGGGGTTTGAAGACCCAGTACTTC. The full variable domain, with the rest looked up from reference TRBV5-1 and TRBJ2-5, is KAGVTQTPRYLIKTRGQQVTLSCSPISGHRSVSWYQQTPGQGLQFLFEYFSETQRNKGNFPGRFSGRQFSNSRSEMNVSTLELGDSALYLCASSLAGTSGGLKTQYFGPGTRLLVL.

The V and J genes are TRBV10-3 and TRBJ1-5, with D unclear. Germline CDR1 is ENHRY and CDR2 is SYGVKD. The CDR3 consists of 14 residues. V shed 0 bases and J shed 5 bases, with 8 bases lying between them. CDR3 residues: CAISESRGDQPQHF. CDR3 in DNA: TGTGCCATCAGTGAGTCGCGGGGAGATCAGCCCCAGCATTTT.

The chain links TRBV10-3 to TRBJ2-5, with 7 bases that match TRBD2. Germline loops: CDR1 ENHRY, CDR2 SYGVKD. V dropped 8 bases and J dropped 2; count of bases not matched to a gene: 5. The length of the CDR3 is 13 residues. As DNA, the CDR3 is TGTGCCATCGGGTCGGGACTACAAGAGACCCAGTACTTC. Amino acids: CAIGSGLQETQYF.

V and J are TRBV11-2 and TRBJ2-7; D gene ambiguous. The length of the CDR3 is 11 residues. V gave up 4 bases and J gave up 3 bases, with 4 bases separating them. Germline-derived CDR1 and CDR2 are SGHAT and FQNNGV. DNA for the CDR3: TGTGCCAGCAGCTGGGGCTACGAGCAGTACTTC. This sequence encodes CASSWGYEQYF.

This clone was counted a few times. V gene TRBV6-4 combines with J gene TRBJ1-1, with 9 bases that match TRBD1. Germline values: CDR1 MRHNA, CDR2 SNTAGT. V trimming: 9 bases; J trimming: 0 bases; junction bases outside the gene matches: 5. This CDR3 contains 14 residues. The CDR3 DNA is TGTGCCAGAAGACAGGGGGTCATGAACACTGAAGCTTTCTTT. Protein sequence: CARRQGVMNTEAFF.

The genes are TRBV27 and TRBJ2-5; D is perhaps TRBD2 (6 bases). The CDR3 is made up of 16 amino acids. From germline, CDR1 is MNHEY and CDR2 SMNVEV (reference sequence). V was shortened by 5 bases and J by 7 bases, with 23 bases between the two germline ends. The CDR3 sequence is CASSMNSGTLSGTQYF. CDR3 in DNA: TGTGCCAGCAGTATGAACTCCGGGACTCTAAGTGGGACCCAGTACTTC.

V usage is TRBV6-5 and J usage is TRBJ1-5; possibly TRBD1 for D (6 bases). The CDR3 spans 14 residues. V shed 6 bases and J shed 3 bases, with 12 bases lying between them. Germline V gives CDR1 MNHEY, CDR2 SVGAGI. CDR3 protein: CASRPGQSNQPQHF. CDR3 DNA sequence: TGTGCCAGCAGGCCCGGACAGTCCAATCAGCCCCAGCATTTT.

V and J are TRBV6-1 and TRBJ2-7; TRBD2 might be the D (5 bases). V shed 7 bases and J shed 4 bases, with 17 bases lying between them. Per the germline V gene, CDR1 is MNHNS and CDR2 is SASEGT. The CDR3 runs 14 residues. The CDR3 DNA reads TGTGCCAGCACCGAACGGGGAAGAGGATACGAGCAGTACTTC. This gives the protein CASTERGRGYEQYF.

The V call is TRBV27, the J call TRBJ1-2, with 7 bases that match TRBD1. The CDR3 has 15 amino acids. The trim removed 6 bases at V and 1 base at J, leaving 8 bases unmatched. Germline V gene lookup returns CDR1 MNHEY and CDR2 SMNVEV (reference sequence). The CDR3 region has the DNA TGTGCCAGCAGGCCGGGACAGACTATTAACTATGGCTACACCTTC. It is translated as CASRPGQTINYGYTF.

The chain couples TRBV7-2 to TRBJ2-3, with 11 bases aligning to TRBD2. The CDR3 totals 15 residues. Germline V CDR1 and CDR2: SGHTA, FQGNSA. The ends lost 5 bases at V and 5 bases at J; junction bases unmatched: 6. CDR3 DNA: TGTGCCAGCAGCGTTAGCGGGAGGGCCGTAGATACGCAGTATTTT. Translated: CASSVSGRAVDTQYF.